This T cell receptor (beta chain) is drawn from a study of neurological immune-mediated disorders. One entry per CDR3 protein results from TCRdb running MiXCR on the 5' RACE reads. The repertoire holds some 29,000 distinct CDR3 sequences, with less than 15% as singletons. The germline V gene has CDR1 LNHDA and CDR2 SQIVND (reference sequence). The germline V and J ends were trimmed by 8 bases and 4 bases, with 12 bases remaining between them. The CDR3 consists of 13 residues. This receptor was identified in a man in his 60s in good health. The chain carries TRBV19 and TRBJ1-5; D not resolved. The source material was PBMCs. The CDR3 is CASSRESNQPQHF. For the CDR3, the DNA is TGTGCCAGTTCGCGGGAGAGTAATCAGCCCCAGCATTTT. Supplemented by reference TRBV19 and TRBJ1-5, the full variable domain reads DGGITQSPKYLFRKEGQNVTLSCEQNLNHDAMYWYRQDPGQGLRLIYYSQIVNDFQKGDIAEGYSVSREKKESFPLTVTSAQKNPTAFYLCASSRESNQPQHFGDGTRLSIL.